The 31 T cell receptor beta chains presented below share a single source sample, sequenced in a study of cytomegalovirus exposure and HLA in healthy donors. Vbeta (60) and Jbeta (13) primers were used in the PCR. Generated by immunoSEQ multiplex PCR, the TCRdb table keeps only in-frame clones and is missing some. This table holds roughly 130,000 clones, about 66% found once. Sequenced material: PBMCs. The source is a male donor in good health and CMV-seronegative.

The rearrangement joins TRBV9 to TRBJ1-2; the D gene is possibly TRBD1 (5 bases). The V gene lost 6 bases and the J gene lost 0 bases, with 12 bases spanning the gap. From germline, CDR1 is SGDLS and CDR2 YYNGEE. There are 14 residues in the CDR3. This chain's CDR3 is CASTPDSPNYGYTF. The CDR3 DNA follows: TGTGCCAGCACCCCCGACAGTCCTAACTATGGCTACACCTTC.

A few counts support this clone. The chain is built from TRBV7-6 and TRBJ1-1; the D is unclear. The CDR3 has 14 residues. Trimming stripped 3 bases from V and 1 base from J, with 9 bases between. The germline V gene encodes CDR1 SGHVS and CDR2 FNYEAQ. CDR3 in amino acids: CASSFSAGNTEAFF. As DNA, the CDR3 is TGTGCCAGCAGCTTTTCGGCAGGGAACACTGAAGCTTTCTTT.

The CDR3 reads CASGLRTAGNTIYF. The DNA for the CDR3 is TGTGCTAGTGGTTTGCGGACAGCTGGAAACACCATATATTTT. The chain recombines TRBV12-5 with TRBJ1-3; possibly TRBD1 for D (6 bases). This CDR3 is 14 amino acids long. CDR1 and CDR2 (germline): LGHNT, FRNRAP. Trimming pared 2 bases from V and 2 bases from J, leaving 7 bases between.

V usage is TRBV5-4 and J usage is TRBJ2-4, with TRBD1 identical over 11 bases. The germline V gene has CDR1 SGHNT and CDR2 YYREEE (reference sequence). The CDR3 sequence is 16 residues long. J lost 7 bases, V lost 4 bases, and 10 bases had no gene match. The CDR3 spells CASSRSRDRGINIQYF. The CDR3 coding sequence is TGTGCCAGCAGCCGGTCCCGGGACAGGGGGATTAACATTCAGTACTTC.

The CDR3 sequence: CASSPTAGVFNEQYF. The CDR3 bases are TGCGCCAGCAGCCCAACAGCGGGGGTTTTTAACGAGCAGTACTTC. This sequence joins TRBV5-1 and TRBJ2-7; 8 nucleotides match TRBD2. Unmatched junction bases numbered 11, after V lost 4 bases and J lost 5 bases. Germline-derived CDR1 and CDR2 are SGHRS and YFSETQ. This CDR3 comprises 15 residues.

The CDR3 nucleotides are TGTGCCAGCAGCGTACTCAGCGGGGCTACAGATACGCAGTATTTT. Translation: CASSVLSGATDTQYF. The chain has TRBV9 and TRBJ2-3; 7 bases align to TRBD2. The CDR3 covers 15 residues. Germline values: CDR1 SGDLS, CDR2 YYNGEE. V lost 1 base to trimming and J lost 3 bases; unmatched junction nucleotides: 5.

This clone was counted a few times. The chain joins TRBV4-2 to TRBJ2-7; D possibly corresponds to TRBD2 (6 bases). V dropped 1 base and J dropped 3 bases, with 13 bases sitting between them. This CDR3 has 15 amino acids. Germline CDR1 reads LGHNA; CDR2 reads YNFKEQ. The CDR3 loop reads CASSQGWTGVYEQYF. In DNA, the CDR3 is TGTGCCAGCAGCCAAGGGTGGACGGGGGTCTACGAGCAGTACTTC.

The gene calls are TRBV30 and TRBJ2-5; 11 nucleotides match TRBD2. Per the germline V gene, CDR1 is GTSNPN and CDR2 is SVGIG (reference sequence). This CDR3 comprises 15 residues. V trimming: 2 bases; J trimming: 1 base; junction bases outside the gene matches: 3. CDR3 in amino acids: CAWSKTSGIQETQYF. In DNA, the CDR3 is TGTGCCTGGAGTAAGACTAGCGGGATCCAAGAGACCCAGTACTTC.

This chain links TRBV5-1 with TRBJ1-3; a possible D gene is TRBD1 (5 bases). The CDR3 has 15 residues. Germline CDR1 is SGHRS and CDR2 is YFSETQ. V dropped 2 bases and J dropped 3 bases, with 12 bases sitting between them. The CDR3 sequence is CASSFSPGDGNTIYF. DNA of the CDR3: TGCGCCAGCAGCTTCTCCCCGGGGGATGGAAACACCATATATTTT.

Here the CDR3 reads CASSPNRDRVRGTGELFF. In DNA, the CDR3 is TGTGCCAGCAGCCCTAACCGGGACAGGGTCAGAGGCACCGGGGAGCTGTTTTTT. The chain is built from TRBV12-1 and TRBJ2-2; the listed D gene, TRBD1, was not tested against the DNA. TRBV12-1 is reported as a pseudogene. This CDR3 region has 18 residues.

The chain has TRBV7-9 and TRBJ2-7; 10 bases fit TRBD1. The CDR3 runs 15 residues. V trimming: 1 base; J trimming: 5 bases; junction bases outside the gene matches: 5. CDR1 is SEHNR and CDR2 is FQNEAQ in the germline V gene (reference sequence). The CDR3 nucleotides are TGTGCCAGCAGCTTAGTTGTGACAGGGGGCGACGAGCAGTACTTC. It yields the protein CASSLVVTGGDEQYF.

This clone was observed a few times. The chain carries TRBV27 and TRBJ1-6; 7 positions match TRBD1. V lost 5 bases, J lost 10 bases, and 8 bases stayed unmatched. The germline V gene encodes CDR1 MNHEY and CDR2 SMNVEV (reference sequence). The CDR3 loop spans 14 amino acids. The CDR3 coding sequence is TGTGCCAGCAGTCACTCCAGGGGGGAGTCACCCCTCCACTTT. This gives the protein CASSHSRGESPLHF.

This chain joins TRBV2 and TRBJ2-5, with a possible D match to TRBD2 (5 bases). The V gene lost 7 bases and the J gene lost 4 bases, with 13 bases spanning the gap. Germline CDR1 reads SNHLY; CDR2 reads FYNNEI. The CDR3 covers 13 residues. DNA for the CDR3: TGTGCCAGCACCACGACCGGGGTAGAGACCCAGTACTTC. It yields the protein CASTTTGVETQYF.

In this sample, this clone turned up a few times. The chain is built from TRBV9 and TRBJ1-6; TRBD1 matches 7 bases. The CDR3 consists of 15 residues. From germline, CDR1 is SGDLS and CDR2 YYNGEE. J gave up 7 bases and V 0 bases, and 4 bases lay outside the gene matches. The CDR3 DNA reads as TGTGCCAGCAGCGTAGGAGGGGGCGGGAATTCACCCCTCCACTTT. This translates into CASSVGGGGNSPLHF.

The chain links TRBV12-5 to TRBJ1-2, with 7 bases aligning to TRBD1. The trim removed 3 bases at V and 8 bases at J, leaving 6 bases unmatched. The germline gives CDR1 LGHNT, CDR2 FRNRAP. The CDR3 runs to 13 residues. CDR3 amino acids: CASGLQGMGGYTF. The CDR3 DNA sequence: TGTGCTAGTGGTTTACAGGGGATGGGGGGCTACACCTTC.

This chain joins TRBV20-1 and TRBJ2-7; 7 bases line up with TRBD1. J was trimmed by 5 bases and V by 6 bases; bases with no gene match: 4. The CDR3 covers 11 residues. The germline V gene has CDR1 DFQATT and CDR2 SNEGSKA (reference sequence). The DNA for the CDR3 is TGCAGTGCACGACAGGGTAACGAGCAGTACTTC. Protein product: CSARQGNEQYF.

V gene TRBV9 combines with J gene TRBJ2-2; 10 nucleotides line up with TRBD1. V shed 2 bases and J 5 bases; nucleotides not matched to a gene: 6. This CDR3 is built from 16 residues. Germline CDR1 and CDR2: SGDLS and YYNGEE. The CDR3 sequence is CASSVRDRGMTGELFF. The CDR3 nucleotides read TGTGCCAGCAGCGTCAGGGACAGGGGTATGACCGGGGAGCTGTTTTTT.

The sample holds a few counts of this clone. The genes are TRBV28 and TRBJ1-2; the match to TRBD1 covers 12 bases. The J segment lost 4 bases and the V segment lost 8 bases, leaving 5 bases of the junction unmatched. CDR1 is MDHEN and CDR2 is SYDVKM in the germline V gene. The CDR3 runs to 14 residues. The CDR3 DNA sequence: TGTGCCAGCTACGGGGACAGGGGGCTCTATGGCTACACCTTC. This codes for CASYGDRGLYGYTF.

V gene TRBV15 combines with J gene TRBJ2-1; D is uncertain. Per germline, CDR1 LNHNV and CDR2 YYDKDF (reference sequence). V was pared by 1 base and J by 4 bases, with 5 bases between. The CDR3 runs to 13 residues. The CDR3 DNA is TGTGCCACCAGCAGAGTGTCTTACAATGAGCAGTTCTTC. As protein: CATSRVSYNEQFF.

This chain connects TRBV29-1 to TRBJ1-2; the match to TRBD1 covers 10 bases. CDR1 is SQVTM, CDR2 ANQGSEA, per germline. The CDR3 is made up of 14 amino acids. J gave up 4 bases and V 3 bases, and 5 bases lay outside the gene matches. Here the CDR3 reads CSVETGGSGYGYTF. CDR3 in DNA: TGCAGCGTTGAGACAGGGGGCTCGGGCTATGGCTACACCTTC.

This clone was counted between two and nine times. This chain joins TRBV4-1 and TRBJ2-7; 12 positions agree with TRBD2. Per germline, CDR1 MGHRA and CDR2 YSYEKL. There are 19 residues in the CDR3. The trim removed 0 bases at V and 0 bases at J, leaving 9 bases unmatched. The CDR3 is CASSQDLASGGESSYEQYF. CDR3 DNA sequence: TGCGCCAGCAGCCAAGATCTAGCTAGCGGGGGGGAAAGCTCCTACGAGCAGTACTTC.

The chain uses TRBV7-2 and TRBJ1-2; D perhaps matches TRBD1 (6 bases). Trimming stripped 5 bases from V and 4 bases from J, with 14 bases between. In germline, CDR1 is SGHTA, CDR2 FQGNSA. There are 14 residues in the CDR3. DNA of the CDR3: TGTGCCAGCAGCCGCCGGACAGAGTTCTATGGCTACACCTTC. Translation gives CASSRRTEFYGYTF.

The chain carries TRBV18 and TRBJ1-1, with unresolved D. The length of the CDR3 is 16 residues. Germline assignment: CDR1 KGHSH and CDR2 LQKENI. Trimming took off 3 bases at V and 0 bases at J, with 14 bases between the two ends. The CDR3 DNA sequence: TGTGCCAGCTCACCGATCGTCAGTCGAATGAACACTGAAGCTTTCTTT. The encoded protein is CASSPIVSRMNTEAFF.

This clone was detected only a few times. This sequence joins TRBV5-6 and TRBJ2-5, with 9 bases aligning to TRBD2. Germline V gene data show CDR1 as SGHDT and CDR2 as YYEEEE. V trimming: 9 bases; J trimming: 4 bases; junction bases outside the gene matches: 13. This CDR3 has 15 residues. The CDR3 sequence: CATTLRLAGTETQYF. The CDR3 DNA is TGTGCCACCACCCTGAGGCTAGCGGGGACAGAGACCCAGTACTTC.

The rearrangement uses TRBV5-1 and TRBJ1-3; the match to TRBD1 covers 7 bases. V lost 4 bases, J lost 3 bases, and 7 bases stayed unmatched. The germline V gene encodes CDR1 SGHRS and CDR2 YFSETQ. CDR3 length equals 15 residues. The DNA of the CDR3 is TGCGCCAGCAGCCGAGGACAGGAGGATGGAAACACCATATATTTT. Its translation: CASSRGQEDGNTIYF. Complete variable domain (other parts from reference TRBV5-1 and TRBJ1-3): KAGVTQTPRYLIKTRGQQVTLSCSPISGHRSVSWYQQTPGQGLQFLFEYFSETQRNKGNFPGRFSGRQFSNSRSEMNVSTLELGDSALYLCASSRGQEDGNTIYFGEGSWLTVV.

In its sample, this clone was seen a few times. V gene TRBV5-1 combines with J gene TRBJ2-7; possible D gene TRBD2, 7 bases. Trimming left V 3 bases short and J 5 bases short, with 21 bases between. Germline loops: CDR1 SGHRS, CDR2 YFSETQ. This CDR3 is built from 16 residues. This chain's CDR3 is CASSSTLGGAIDEQYF. DNA of the CDR3: TGCGCCAGCAGCTCTACCTTGGGGGGGGCGATCGACGAGCAGTACTTC.

This chain connects TRBV7-9 to TRBJ1-3; TRBD1 matches at 9 bases. V trimming: 6 bases; J trimming: 7 bases; junction bases outside the gene matches: 10. CDR1 is SEHNR and CDR2 is FQNEAQ in the germline V gene (reference sequence). The CDR3 has 15 residues. The CDR3, as DNA: TGTGCCAGCAGACGACCGGGACAGGGAAGCAACACCATATATTTT. Residues: CASRRPGQGSNTIYF.

This chain links TRBV21-1 with TRBJ2-7; whether TRBD2, the table's D call, matches the DNA was not checked. TRBV21-1 is annotated as a pseudogene. The CDR3 sequence is 14 residues long. As DNA, the CDR3 is TGTGCCAGCAGCTCCCGGGGTGGCGGGTACGAGCAGTACTTC. Its translation: CASSSRGGGYEQYF.

J is TRBJ2-1 and V is TRBV6-6, with 8 bases that match TRBD2. After removal of 7 bases from V and 4 bases from J, the junction contained 9 bases not matched to a gene. Germline CDR1 is MNHNY and CDR2 is SVGAGI (reference sequence). The CDR3 loop spans 15 amino acids. The CDR3 sequence is CASKGRGALYNEQFF. The CDR3 DNA follows: TGTGCCAGCAAAGGGCGGGGGGCACTTTACAATGAGCAGTTCTTC.

V gene TRBV30 combines with J gene TRBJ1-4; TRBD1 aligns across 7 bases. The junction had 7 bases not matched to a gene; V was cut back by 2 bases and J by 4 bases. The CDR3 spans 15 residues. Germline V gene data show CDR1 as GTSNPN and CDR2 as SVGIG (reference sequence). CDR3 DNA: TGTGCCTGGAGTCTTATGACAGGGATTAATGAAAAACTGTTTTTT. Protein sequence: CAWSLMTGINEKLFF.

The V gene is TRBV9, the J gene TRBJ2-6; D gene ambiguous. Trimming took 3 bases from V and 4 from J, leaving 8 bases between them. The CDR3 sequence is 14 residues long. From germline, CDR1 is SGDLS and CDR2 YYNGEE. The CDR3 sequence: CASSGALGANVLTF. CDR3 nucleotide sequence: TGTGCCAGCAGCGGGGCTTTGGGGGCCAACGTCCTGACTTTC.